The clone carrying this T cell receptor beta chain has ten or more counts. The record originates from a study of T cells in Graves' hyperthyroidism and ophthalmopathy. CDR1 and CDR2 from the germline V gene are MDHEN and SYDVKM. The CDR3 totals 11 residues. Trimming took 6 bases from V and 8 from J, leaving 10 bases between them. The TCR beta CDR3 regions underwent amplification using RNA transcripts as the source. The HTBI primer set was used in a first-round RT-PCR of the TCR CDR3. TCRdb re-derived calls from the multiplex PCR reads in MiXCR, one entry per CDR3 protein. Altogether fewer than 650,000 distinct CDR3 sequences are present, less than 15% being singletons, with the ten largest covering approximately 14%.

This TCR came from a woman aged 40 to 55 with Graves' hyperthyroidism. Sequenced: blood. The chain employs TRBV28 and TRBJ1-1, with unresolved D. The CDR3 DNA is TGTGCCAGCAGCTACGCCGCGGAAGCTTTCTTT. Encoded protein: CASSYAAEAFF.